These 18 T cell receptor beta chains were all obtained from the same sample, sequenced in a study of blood T cell repertoires in COVID-19 (dated by TCRdb to 2018 to 2021). The library was obtained by the immunoSEQ multiplex PCR assay. This immuneACCESS table, as held by TCRdb, lists in-frame sequences with V and J called but not all clones. Of the missing ones, under half trace to an unresolved V gene in checked studies; the others have no known cause. Recorded for this sample are hundreds of thousands of clones; 85% to 90% of them occurred a single time. The top ten clones comprise 3.5% to 4.5% of the sample. Material for sequencing was PBMCs or T cells enriched from blood (not recorded which). The source is a woman under 40 with acute COVID-19.

Only one count was recorded for this clone. V and J are TRBV7-9 and TRBJ1-2; a weak D match, TRBD1 (6 bases). CDR3 length: 15 residues. The germline V gene encodes CDR1 SEHNR and CDR2 FQNEAQ (reference sequence). V dropped 0 bases and J dropped 8 bases, with 16 bases sitting between them. This CDR3 is CASSLARRGSSGYTF. The CDR3 DNA follows: TGTGCCAGCAGCTTAGCGAGAAGGGGGAGTAGCGGCTACACCTTC.

The chain joins TRBV2 to TRBJ1-1, with D possibly TRBD1 on 6 matching bases. The V gene's germline CDR1 is SNHLY and CDR2 FYNNEI. The CDR3 length is 15 residues. V gave up 7 bases and J gave up 7 bases, with 22 bases separating them. The DNA for the CDR3 is TGTGCCAGCACCCTAAAAGGGGGGGGTAGGAATGAAGCTTTCTTT. Encoded protein: CASTLKGGGRNEAFF. The full variable domain, rest sourced from reference TRBV2 and TRBJ1-1, is EPEVTQTPSHQVTQMGQEVILRCVPISNHLYFYWYRQILGQKVEFLVSFYNNEISEKSEIFDDQFSVERPDGSNFTLKIRSTKLEDSAMYFCASTLKGGGRNEAFFGQGTRLTVV.

The rearrangement links TRBV29-1 to TRBJ2-7, with a weak D call TRBD2 (5 bases). The germline gives CDR1 SQVTM, CDR2 ANQGSEA. The CDR3 consists of 13 residues. Trimming shortened V by 0 bases and J by 6 bases, and 12 bases separated the two germline ends. The CDR3 nucleotides are TGCAGCGTTGAAGAACGGGGTTCGGGCGAGCAGTACTTC. The encoded protein is CSVEERGSGEQYF.

This chain uses TRBV5-4 with TRBJ1-2; a possible D gene is TRBD1 (5 bases). This CDR3 has 14 residues. V gave up 4 bases and J gave up 4 bases, with 14 bases separating them. Germline V gene lookup returns CDR1 SGHNT and CDR2 YYREEE (reference sequence). The CDR3 loop is CASSHQGPLYGYTF. The CDR3 DNA is TGTGCCAGCAGCCACCAGGGTCCTCTCTATGGCTACACCTTC.

V and J are TRBV18 and TRBJ2-3; maybe TRBD2 (5 bases). Trimming removed 2 bases at V and 6 bases at J, with 6 bases between. CDR1 and CDR2 from the germline V gene are KGHSH and LQKENI. The CDR3 loop spans 12 amino acids. The CDR3 here is CASSPRGDTQYF. The CDR3 DNA reads as TGTGCCAGCTCACCAAGAGGGGATACGCAGTATTTT.

The chain combines TRBV28 with TRBJ2-3, with TRBD1 identical over 10 bases. The J segment lost 6 bases and the V segment lost 3 bases, leaving 9 bases of the junction unmatched. CDR3 length equals 16 residues. Germline CDR1 reads MDHEN; CDR2 reads SYDVKM. CDR3 protein: CASSFPKGQGRDTQYF. In DNA, the CDR3 is TGTGCCAGCAGTTTTCCGAAGGGACAGGGGAGGGATACGCAGTATTTT.

The chain links TRBV6-5 to TRBJ2-1, with D maybe TRBD1 (7 bases). There are 15 residues in the CDR3. Trimming pared 5 bases from V and 2 bases from J, leaving 13 bases between. Germline V gene sequence: CDR1 MNHEY, CDR2 SVGAGI. This CDR3 reads CASSRGTATYNEQFF. In DNA, the CDR3 is TGTGCCAGCAGTCGGGGGACAGCGACCTACAATGAGCAGTTCTTC.

The rearrangement uses TRBV30 and TRBJ1-6, with D unresolved. Germline values: CDR1 GTSNPN, CDR2 SVGIG (reference sequence). This CDR3 contains 15 residues. V lost 4 bases, J lost 5 bases, and 15 bases lay in between. CDR3 sequence reads: CAWTWYAVNNSPLHF. In DNA, the CDR3 is TGTGCCTGGACTTGGTACGCAGTAAATAATTCACCCCTCCACTTT.

The V call is TRBV11-2, the J call TRBJ2-1, with D unresolved. Trimming removed 2 bases from V and 3 bases from J, with 11 bases in between. Looked up from germline, CDR1 is SGHAT and CDR2 is FQNNGV. This CDR3 contains 15 residues. The CDR3: CASSLLRGGYNEQFF. The CDR3 bases are TGTGCCAGCAGCTTACTCCGCGGCGGCTACAATGAGCAGTTCTTC. Combining the CDR3 with reference TRBV11-2 and TRBJ2-1 gives the whole variable domain EAGVAQSPRYKIIEKRQSVAFWCNPISGHATLYWYQQILGQGPKLLIQFQNNGVVDDSQLPKDRFSAERLKGVDSTLKIQPAKLEDSAVYLCASSLLRGGYNEQFFGPGTRLTVL.

This clone was seen only once. The chain joins TRBV11-2 to TRBJ1-2, with D perhaps TRBD1 (6 bases). This CDR3 spans 17 amino acids. V was shortened by 6 bases and J by 1 base, with 21 bases between the two germline ends. The germline V gene encodes CDR1 SGHAT and CDR2 FQNNGV. This CDR3 is CASRTYLQGQNNYGYTF. CDR3 coding DNA: TGTGCCAGCAGAACCTACCTACAGGGTCAAAATAACTATGGCTACACCTTC.

The chain carries TRBV3-1 (or the pseudogene TRBV3-2) and TRBJ1-2; 12 bases line up with TRBD1. The CDR3 covers 18 residues. The V gene's germline CDR1 is LGHDT and CDR2 YNNKEL (reference sequence). V lost 3 bases, J lost 2 bases, and 10 bases stayed unmatched. The CDR3 here is CASSQLGTGGLLNYGYTF. CDR3 nucleotides: TGTGCCAGCAGCCAGCTCGGGACAGGGGGCTTACTCAACTATGGCTACACCTTC.

The chain has TRBV27 and TRBJ2-3; the D gene is possibly TRBD2 (6 bases). The CDR3 extends over 17 amino acids. From germline, CDR1 is MNHEY and CDR2 SMNVEV (reference sequence). V lost 0 bases and J 1 base, leaving 14 bases between the germline ends. CDR3 DNA sequence: TGTGCCAGCAGTTTATCGCGGGGCAATAGTCGCACAGATACGCAGTATTTT. This gives the protein CASSLSRGNSRTDTQYF.

V usage is TRBV4-1 and J usage is TRBJ1-1; no definite D call. Trimming took 1 base from V and 2 from J, leaving 2 bases between them. CDR1 and CDR2 from the germline V gene are MGHRA and YSYEKL. The length of the CDR3 is 12 residues. CDR3 DNA: TGCGCCAGCAGCCAAGCAAACACTGAAGCTTTCTTT. It codes for CASSQANTEAFF.

This clone was observed a single time. This chain's CDR3 is CASSPRGIDEQFF. The CDR3 nucleotides read TGTGCCAGCAGCCCCAGGGGGATAGATGAGCAGTTCTTC. The rearrangement links TRBV12-3 or TRBV12-4 to TRBJ2-1, with 7 bases matching TRBD1. This CDR3 is 13 amino acids long. Trimming took 6 bases from V and 8 from J; bases not matched to a gene: 7.

The V call is TRBV12-3 or TRBV12-4, the J call TRBJ1-2; the match to TRBD1 covers 7 bases. The CDR3 extends over 13 amino acids. J lost 3 bases, V lost 6 bases, and 4 bases had no gene match. This CDR3 reads CASSRRGDYGYTF. In DNA form, the CDR3 reads TGTGCCAGCAGCCGCAGGGGGGACTATGGCTACACCTTC.

This clone appeared a few times. The gene calls are TRBV5-6 and TRBJ2-3, with 10 bases that match TRBD2. With 4 bases clipped from V and 11 bases from J, the junction kept 10 bases outside the gene matches. Germline V gene data show CDR1 as SGHDT and CDR2 as YYEEEE. This CDR3 spans 14 amino acids. The CDR3 loop reads CASSPPSSGGEQYF. CDR3 DNA sequence: TGTGCCAGCAGCCCCCCTTCGAGCGGGGGGGAGCAGTATTTT. The variable domain in full, completed from reference TRBV5-6 and TRBJ2-3, reads DAGVTQSPTHLIKTRGQQVTLRCSPKSGHDTVSWYQQALGQGPQFIFQYYEEEERQRGNFPDRFSGHQFPNYSSELNVNALLLGDSALYLCASSPPSSGGEQYFGPGTRLTVL.

The V call is TRBV2, the J call TRBJ1-2; D might be TRBD1 (6 bases). The CDR3 contains 13 residues. Trimming took 2 bases from V and 6 from J, leaving 10 bases between them. CDR1 SNHLY and CDR2 FYNNEI come from the germline V gene. The CDR3 DNA sequence: TGTGCCAGCAGTGAACAGGGGAGGGATGGCTACACCTTC. It encodes CASSEQGRDGYTF.

This clone showed up just once. The chain has TRBV27 and TRBJ1-6, with a weak D call TRBD1 (5 bases). V was shortened by 5 bases and J by 0 bases, with 17 bases between the two germline ends. CDR1 and CDR2 from the germline V gene are MNHEY and SMNVEV (reference sequence). This CDR3 has 18 residues. The CDR3 region is CASSPRQPSSSYNSPLHF. Written as DNA, the CDR3 is TGTGCCAGCAGTCCGAGACAGCCCAGTTCCTCCTATAATTCACCCCTCCACTTT.